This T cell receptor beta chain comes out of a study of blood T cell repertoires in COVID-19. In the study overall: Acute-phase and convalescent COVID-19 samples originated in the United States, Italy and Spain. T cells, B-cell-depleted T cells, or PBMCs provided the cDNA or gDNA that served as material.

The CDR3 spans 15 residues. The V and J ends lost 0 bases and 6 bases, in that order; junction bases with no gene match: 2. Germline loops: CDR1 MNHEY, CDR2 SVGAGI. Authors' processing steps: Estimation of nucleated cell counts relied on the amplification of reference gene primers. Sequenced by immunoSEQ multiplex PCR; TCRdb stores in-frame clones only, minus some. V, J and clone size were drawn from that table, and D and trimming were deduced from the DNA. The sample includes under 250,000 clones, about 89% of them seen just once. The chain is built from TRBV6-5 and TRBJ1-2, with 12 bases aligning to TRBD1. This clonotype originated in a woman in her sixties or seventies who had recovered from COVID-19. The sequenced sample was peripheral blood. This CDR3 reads CASSYSGTGGDGYTF. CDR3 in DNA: TGTGCCAGCAGTTACTCCGGGACAGGGGGCGATGGCTACACCTTC.